Below, 19 T cell receptor beta chains from the same sample are listed, as sequenced in a study of blood T cells in healthy people across ages. A sample-barcoded 5' primer and a J-beta primer mix were used in a second PCR of roughly 7 to 11 cycles. MiXCR was run by TCRdb on the 5' RACE reads, yielding one entry per CDR3 protein. The table has some 290,000 distinct CDR3 sequences, roughly 29% seen once; the top ten hold 29%. What was sequenced was blood. The origin of the receptors is a woman aged 70-85 years in good health.

This clonotype was counted many times. V gene TRBV29-1 combines with J gene TRBJ2-4, with a weak D call TRBD1 (5 bases). V was cut by 2 bases and J by 3 bases, with 11 bases left in between. In germline, CDR1 is SQVTM, CDR2 ANQGSEA. The CDR3 covers 14 residues. The DNA for the CDR3 is TGCAGCGTTGAATTAAGGGGTGTCAAAAACATTCAGTACTTC. Its translation: CSVELRGVKNIQYF.

This clonotype was picked up a small number of times. The J gene is TRBJ2-1, the V gene TRBV4-3; 8 positions match TRBD1. The CDR3 has 19 amino acids. The V segment lost 4 bases and the J segment 4 bases; nucleotides outside the gene matches: 18. Germline loops: CDR1 LGHNA, CDR2 YSLEER. The CDR3 DNA reads as TGCGCCAGCAGCCGAGGTGCACCGACAGGGGCATATTCTTACAATGAGCAGTTCTTC. Protein sequence: CASSRGAPTGAYSYNEQFF.

This clonotype was seen repeatedly, ten times or more. This rearrangement joins TRBV12-5 to TRBJ2-1; 12 bases are a match to TRBD2. CDR1 and CDR2 (germline): LGHNT, FRNRAP. This CDR3 contains 14 residues. J was trimmed by 7 bases and V by 8 bases; bases with no gene match: 6. CDR3 sequence (DNA): TGTGCTAGTAGCCTGGGACTAGCGGGTAATGAGCAGTTCTTC. Translating gives CASSLGLAGNEQFF. Complete variable domain (other parts from reference TRBV12-5 and TRBJ2-1): DARVTQTPRHKVTEMGQEVTMRCQPILGHNTVFWYRQTMMQGLELLAYFRNRAPLDDSGMPKDRFSAEMPDATLATLKIQPSEPRDSAVYFCASSLGLAGNEQFFGPGTRLTVL.

The genes are TRBV14 and TRBJ2-7; no definite D call. The V gene lost 1 base and the J gene lost 9 bases, with 16 bases spanning the gap. Germline-derived CDR1 and CDR2 are SGHDN and FVKESK. There are 14 residues in the CDR3. Written as DNA, the CDR3 is TGTGCCAGCAGCCAAGTGGGTGGGGTCAAGTGGCAGTACTTC. Its translation: CASSQVGGVKWQYF.

V and J are TRBV28 and TRBJ2-5, with D possibly matching TRBD2 (6 bases). V dropped 5 bases and J dropped 1 base, with 20 bases sitting between them. CDR1 is MDHEN and CDR2 is SYDVKM in the germline V gene. This CDR3 has 17 residues. DNA for the CDR3: TGTGCCAGCAGTATCGGGACTGAAGCGACCATCCAAGAGACCCAGTACTTC. It specifies CASSIGTEATIQETQYF.

Regarding this clonotype: Its ends do not fully match the called genes, so a read error is possible. CDR3 in DNA: TGTGCCAGTAGTGTGGGGGAGCGGAACGGGGAGCTGTTTTTT. Translating it yields CASSVGERNGELFF. V gene TRBV2 combines with J gene TRBJ2-2; either TRBD1 or TRBD2 may supply D (5 bases each). The CDR3 totals 14 residues. In germline, CDR1 is SNHLY, CDR2 FYNNEI.

This clonotype showed up just a few times. The chain uses TRBV20-1 and TRBJ2-4; D gene uncertain. The germline CDR1 and CDR2 sequences are DFQATT and SNEGSKA (reference sequence). Trimming stripped 0 bases from V and 0 bases from J, with 12 bases between. The CDR3 runs to 16 residues. CDR3 DNA sequence: TGCAGTGCTAGAGATTGGAGCGCTGCAGCCAAAAACATTCAGTACTTC. The encoded protein is CSARDWSAAAKNIQYF.

The genes are TRBV11-2 and TRBJ2-1; 9 bases fit TRBD2. V was pared by 5 bases and J by 8 bases, with 10 bases of the junction left unmatched. Germline assignment: CDR1 SGHAT and CDR2 FQNNGV. This CDR3 has 15 amino acids. The CDR3 DNA reads as TGTGCCAGCAGCCTCGGGACTAGCTCAGTCCATGAGCAGTTCTTC. This encodes CASSLGTSSVHEQFF.

This clonotype was observed at least ten times. V and J are TRBV18 and TRBJ2-1; perhaps TRBD2 as D (6 bases). Germline assignment: CDR1 KGHSH and CDR2 LQKENI. The CDR3 contains 14 residues. V lost 2 bases and J 16 bases, leaving 21 bases between the germline ends. As DNA, the CDR3 is TGTGCCAGCTCACCAGGCTTTGGCGGGAACGAGCTATTCTTC. It specifies CASSPGFGGNELFF.

In this sample, this clonotype turned up a few times. The chain joins TRBV29-1 to TRBJ2-5; TRBD2 agrees at 11 bases. The J call may be in error: the DNA end matches TRBJ2-1 better. This CDR3 spans 13 amino acids. Germline V gene data show CDR1 as SQVTM and CDR2 as ANQGSEA. CDR3 residues: CSELAGVGSEQFF. In DNA form, the CDR3 reads TGCAGCGAACTAGCGGGAGTTGGCAGTGAGCAGTTCTTC.

The V gene is TRBV7-2, the J gene TRBJ2-6; D remains ambiguous. Trimming pared 1 base from V and 1 base from J, leaving 8 bases between. Germline CDR1 is SGHTA and CDR2 is FQGNSA. The CDR3 is 16 residues long. CDR3 amino acids: CASSLVALSGANVLTF. DNA of the CDR3: TGTGCCAGCAGCTTAGTCGCACTTTCTGGGGCCAACGTCCTGACTTTC.

This clonotype was picked up a small number of times. This rearrangement joins TRBV7-2 to TRBJ1-2; 11 bases fit TRBD1. Germline CDR1 reads SGHTA; CDR2 reads FQGNSA. CDR3 size: 14 residues. V was clipped by 3 bases and J by 6 bases; unmatched bases: 3. CDR3 in amino acids: CASSLDRGRDGYTF. The CDR3 coding sequence is TGTGCCAGCAGCTTGGACAGGGGGCGCGATGGCTACACCTTC.

With regard to this clonotype: One end of the junction does not line up with germline, which may come from a read error. The chain is built from TRBV7-2 and TRBJ2-4; possibly TRBD1 or TRBD2 for D (5 bases each). The CDR3 is made up of 16 amino acids. Germline-derived CDR1 and CDR2 are SGHTA and FQGNSA. The CDR3 nucleotides are TGCGCCAGCAGCTTAGATCGGGGCCTAGCCAAAAACATTCGGTACTTC. It is translated as CASSLDRGLAKNIRYF.

The chain uses TRBV29-1 and TRBJ1-1, with 9 bases identical to TRBD1. This CDR3 has 13 residues. From germline, CDR1 is SQVTM and CDR2 ANQGSEA. V shed 6 bases and J 6 bases; nucleotides not matched to a gene: 8. The chain's CDR3 is CSVWGQGVAEAFF. The CDR3 DNA reads TGCAGCGTGTGGGGACAGGGCGTAGCTGAAGCTTTCTTT.

The chain couples TRBV4-1 to TRBJ1-1; the D gene is possibly TRBD1 (6 bases). This CDR3 comprises 14 residues. CDR1 and CDR2 (germline): MGHRA, YSYEKL. Trimming took 0 bases from V and 3 from J, leaving 8 bases between them. The CDR3 protein is CASSQDGQYTEAFF. The CDR3, as DNA: TGCGCCAGCAGCCAAGACGGACAGTACACTGAAGCTTTCTTT.

The rearrangement joins TRBV6-2 or TRBV6-3 to TRBJ2-5, with a weak D call TRBD1 (6 bases). The J call may not be correct, given that the DNA end is closer to TRBJ2-7. Germline loops: CDR1 MNHEY, CDR2 SVGEGT. The CDR3 consists of 15 residues. The CDR3 spells CASSYSRGHSYEQYF. CDR3 nucleotide sequence: TGTGCCAGCAGTTACTCCAGGGGACACTCCTACGAGCAGTACTTC.

The V and J genes are TRBV10-3 and TRBJ2-1; D is undetermined. This CDR3 has 11 residues. V dropped 0 bases and J dropped 10 bases, with 4 bases sitting between them. CDR1 is ENHRY, CDR2 SYGVKD, per germline. CDR3 loop: CAISESWEQFF. The DNA for the CDR3 is TGTGCCATCAGTGAGTCTTGGGAGCAGTTCTTC.

This clonotype was counted only a few times. The chain combines TRBV29-1 with TRBJ1-2; D gene ambiguous. This CDR3 region has 13 residues. Germline V gene data show CDR1 as SQVTM and CDR2 as ANQGSEA. Deletions cut 7 bases from V and 0 bases from J, with 12 bases between. The CDR3 bases are TGCAGCGCAACGGGAGAGACTAACTATGGCTACACCTTC. Residues: CSATGETNYGYTF.

This clonotype is judged hyperexpanded (1% or more). The rearrangement joins TRBV7-2 to TRBJ1-3; D unresolved. The V end lost 1 base, the J end lost 2 bases, and 12 bases lay between the germline ends. The CDR3 extends over 16 amino acids. Germline loops: CDR1 SGHTA, CDR2 FQGNSA. The CDR3 loop reads CASSLVYGVAGNTIYF. CDR3 nucleotide sequence: TGTGCCAGCAGCTTAGTATACGGAGTGGCTGGAAACACCATATATTTT.